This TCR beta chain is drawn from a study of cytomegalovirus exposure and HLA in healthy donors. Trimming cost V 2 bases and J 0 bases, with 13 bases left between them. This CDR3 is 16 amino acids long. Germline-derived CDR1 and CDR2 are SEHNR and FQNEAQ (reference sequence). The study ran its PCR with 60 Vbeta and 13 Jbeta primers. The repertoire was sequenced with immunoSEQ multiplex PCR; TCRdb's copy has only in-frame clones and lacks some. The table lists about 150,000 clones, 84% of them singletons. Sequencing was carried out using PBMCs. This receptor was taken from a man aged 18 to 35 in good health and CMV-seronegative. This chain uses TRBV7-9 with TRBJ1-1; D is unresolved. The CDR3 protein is CASSLLSETMNTEAFF. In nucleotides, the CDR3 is TGTGCCAGCAGCTTATTGAGCGAGACCATGAACACTGAAGCTTTCTTT.